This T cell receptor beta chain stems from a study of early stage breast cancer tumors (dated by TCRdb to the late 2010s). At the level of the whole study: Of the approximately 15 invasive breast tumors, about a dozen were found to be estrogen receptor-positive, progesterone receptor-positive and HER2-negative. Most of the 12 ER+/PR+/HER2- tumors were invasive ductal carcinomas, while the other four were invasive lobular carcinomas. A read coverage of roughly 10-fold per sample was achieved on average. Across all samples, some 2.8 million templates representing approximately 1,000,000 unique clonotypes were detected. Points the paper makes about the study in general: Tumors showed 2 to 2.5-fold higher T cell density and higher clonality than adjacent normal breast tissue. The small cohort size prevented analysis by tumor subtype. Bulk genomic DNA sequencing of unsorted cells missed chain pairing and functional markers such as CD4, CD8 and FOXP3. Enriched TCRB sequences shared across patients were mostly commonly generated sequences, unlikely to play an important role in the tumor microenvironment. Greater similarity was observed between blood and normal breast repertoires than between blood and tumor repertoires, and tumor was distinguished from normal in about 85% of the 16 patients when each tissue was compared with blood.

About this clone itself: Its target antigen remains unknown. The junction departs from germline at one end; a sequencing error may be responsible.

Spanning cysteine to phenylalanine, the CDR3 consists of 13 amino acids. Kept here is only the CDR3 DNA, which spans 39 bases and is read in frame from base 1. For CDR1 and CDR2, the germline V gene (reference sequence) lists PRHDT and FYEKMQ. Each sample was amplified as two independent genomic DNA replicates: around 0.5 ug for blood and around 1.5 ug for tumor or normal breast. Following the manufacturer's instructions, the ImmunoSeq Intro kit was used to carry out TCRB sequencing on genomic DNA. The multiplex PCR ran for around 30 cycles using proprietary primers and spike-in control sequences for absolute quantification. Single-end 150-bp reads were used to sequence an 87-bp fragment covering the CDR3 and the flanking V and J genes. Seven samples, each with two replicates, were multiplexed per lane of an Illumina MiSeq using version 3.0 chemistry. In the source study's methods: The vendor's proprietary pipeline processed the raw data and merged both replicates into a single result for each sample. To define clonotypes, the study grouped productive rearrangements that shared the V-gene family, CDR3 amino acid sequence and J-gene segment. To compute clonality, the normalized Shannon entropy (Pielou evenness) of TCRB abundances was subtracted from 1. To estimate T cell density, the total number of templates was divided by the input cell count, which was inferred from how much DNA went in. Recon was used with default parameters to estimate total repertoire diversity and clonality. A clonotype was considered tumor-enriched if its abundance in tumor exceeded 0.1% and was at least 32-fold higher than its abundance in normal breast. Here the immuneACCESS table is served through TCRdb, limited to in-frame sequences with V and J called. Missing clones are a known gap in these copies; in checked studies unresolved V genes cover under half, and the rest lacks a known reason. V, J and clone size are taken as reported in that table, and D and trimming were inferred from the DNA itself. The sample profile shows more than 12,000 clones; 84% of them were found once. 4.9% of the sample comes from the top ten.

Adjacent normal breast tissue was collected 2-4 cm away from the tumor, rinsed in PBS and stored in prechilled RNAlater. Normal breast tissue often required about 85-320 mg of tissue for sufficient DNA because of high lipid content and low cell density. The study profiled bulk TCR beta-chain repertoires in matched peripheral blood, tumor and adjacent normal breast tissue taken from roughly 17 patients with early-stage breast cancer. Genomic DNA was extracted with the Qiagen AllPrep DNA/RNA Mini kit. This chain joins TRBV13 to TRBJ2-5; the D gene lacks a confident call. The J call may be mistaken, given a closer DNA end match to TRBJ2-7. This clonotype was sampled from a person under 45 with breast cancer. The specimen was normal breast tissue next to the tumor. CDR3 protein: CASSVGRLYEQYF. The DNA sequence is TGTGCCAGCAGCGTAGGCCGTCTCTACGAGCAGTACTTC.